A single sample gave rise to the 22 T cell receptor beta chains below, sequenced in a study of T cell changes during pregnancy in multiple sclerosis. Generated by immunoSEQ multiplex PCR, the TCRdb table keeps only in-frame clones and is missing some. The data hold approximately 48,000 clones, with approximately 94% observed a single time. This material consisted of CD8+ T cells from peripheral blood mononuclear cells, taken before pregnancy. The source is a female donor with multiple sclerosis, enrolled in a pregnancy study.

This chain joins TRBV7-2 and TRBJ2-1, with D unresolved. V was pared by 5 bases and J by 6 bases, with 8 bases between. The CDR3 covers 12 residues. In germline, CDR1 is SGHTA, CDR2 FQGNSA. This CDR3 reads CASSPSGNEQFF. For the CDR3, the DNA is TGTGCCAGCAGCCCGTCCGGCAATGAGCAGTTCTTC.

The chain is built from TRBV7-9 and TRBJ2-3; D might be TRBD1 (6 bases). V lost 5 bases and J 4 bases, leaving 25 bases between the germline ends. Per germline, CDR1 SEHNR and CDR2 FQNEAQ (reference sequence). This CDR3 region has 18 residues. The CDR3 DNA follows: TGTGCCAGCAGCCCCCCCTGGGGGTCACAGGGCATCGCAGATACGCAGTATTTT. As protein: CASSPPWGSQGIADTQYF.

This clone appeared a single time. This sequence joins TRBV5-6 and TRBJ2-5; a weak D match, TRBD1 (5 bases). V lost 0 bases to trimming and J lost 2 bases, with 8 bases between them. This CDR3 comprises 14 residues. CDR1 and CDR2 from the germline V gene are SGHDT and YYEEEE. The CDR3 bases are TGTGCCAGCAGCTTGGCTCCAGGGCAAGAGACCCAGTACTTC. Protein sequence: CASSLAPGQETQYF.

The gene calls are TRBV5-4 and TRBJ2-7; D gene unclear. V lost 4 bases, J lost 0 bases, and 8 bases lay in between. Germline V lookup: CDR1 SGHNT, CDR2 YYREEE (reference sequence). CDR3 size: 13 residues. The CDR3 loop reads CASSPGYSYEQYF. The CDR3 DNA reads as TGTGCCAGCAGCCCCGGTTACTCCTACGAGCAGTACTTC. Full variable domain (rest looked up from reference TRBV5-4 and TRBJ2-7): ETGVTQSPTHLIKTRGQQVTLRCSSQSGHNTVSWYQQALGQGPQFIFQYYREEENGRGNFPPRFSGLQFPNYSSELNVNALELDDSALYLCASSPGYSYEQYFGPGTRLTVT.

V gene TRBV19 combines with J gene TRBJ2-7; the D gene is possibly TRBD2 (5 bases). CDR1 LNHDA and CDR2 SQIVND come from the germline V gene (reference sequence). The length of the CDR3 is 14 residues. Trimming cost V 5 bases and J 1 base, with 12 bases left between them. The CDR3 region has the DNA TGTGCCAGTAGTGTCGGACTGAGTTCCTACGAGCAGTACTTC. Translated: CASSVGLSSYEQYF. Looking up the rest from reference TRBV19 and TRBJ2-7 gives the full variable domain: DGGITQSPKYLFRKEGQNVTLSCEQNLNHDAMYWYRQDPGQGLRLIYYSQIVNDFQKGDIAEGYSVSREKKESFPLTVTSAQKNPTAFYLCASSVGLSSYEQYFGPGTRLTVT.

The rearrangement uses TRBV7-9 and TRBJ2-1; 10 bases match TRBD1. J gave up 3 bases and V 5 bases, and 10 bases lay outside the gene matches. Germline V lookup: CDR1 SEHNR, CDR2 FQNEAQ (reference sequence). The CDR3 totals 17 residues. CDR3 DNA: TGTGCCAGCAGCCCCCTCCCGACAGGGGGCGACTACAATGAGCAGTTCTTC. Amino acid sequence: CASSPLPTGGDYNEQFF.

The chain uses TRBV19 and TRBJ2-1; 9 nucleotides line up with TRBD2. V was pared by 5 bases and J by 3 bases, with 5 bases of the junction left unmatched. The CDR3 has 15 amino acids. Looked up from germline, CDR1 is LNHDA and CDR2 is SQIVND (reference sequence). In nucleotides, the CDR3 is TGTGCCAGTAGTCTGGGACTAGCAGACTACAATGAGCAGTTCTTC. Translation gives CASSLGLADYNEQFF.

The chain links TRBV19 to TRBJ1-5; 12 bases agree with TRBD1. Germline V gene data show CDR1 as LNHDA and CDR2 as SQIVND (reference sequence). The ends lost 4 bases at V and 1 base at J; junction bases unmatched: 8. The CDR3 length is 18 residues. CDR3 sequence reads: CASSTPGQGAISNQPQHF. The CDR3, as DNA: TGTGCCAGTAGTACACCGGGACAGGGGGCTATAAGCAATCAGCCCCAGCATTTT.

This clone was recorded only once. The rearrangement uses TRBV21-1 and TRBJ2-7; the table names TRBD2, a call not compared with the DNA. TRBV21-1 is an annotated pseudogene. This CDR3 is built from 16 residues. Written as DNA, the CDR3 is TGTGCCAGCAGCAAACGGGGGCTAGCGGTATACTACGAGCAGTACTTC. Translation: CASSKRGLAVYYEQYF.

The CDR3 nucleotides are TGTGCCAGCAGTCCGGGAGCCTCCTACGAGCAGTACTTC. Protein sequence: CASSPGASYEQYF. This chain connects TRBV6-5 to TRBJ2-7; a weak D match, TRBD2 (6 bases). Trimming left V 5 bases short and J 0 bases short, with 8 bases between. CDR3 length equals 13 residues. In germline, CDR1 is MNHEY, CDR2 SVGAGI.

The gene calls are TRBV4-1 and TRBJ2-5; 7 bases are shared with TRBD1. V lost 0 bases and J lost 2; bases outside the gene matches: 15. The CDR3 totals 19 residues. CDR1 MGHRA and CDR2 YSYEKL come from the germline V gene. The DNA for the CDR3 is TGCGCCAGCAGCCAAGAGGAGGCGGCTCCGGGACAGTGGCAAGAGACCCAGTACTTC. Its translation: CASSQEEAAPGQWQETQYF.

The genes are TRBV7-9 and TRBJ2-1, with 14 bases aligning to TRBD2. The CDR3 is made up of 17 amino acids. Germline trimming cut 3 bases from V and 7 bases from J; bases unmatched to any gene: 8. Germline V gene lookup returns CDR1 SEHNR and CDR2 FQNEAQ (reference sequence). The CDR3 here is CASSLTGTSGRLNEQFF. CDR3 nucleotide sequence: TGTGCCAGCAGCTTGACCGGGACTAGCGGGAGATTAAATGAGCAGTTCTTC.

J is TRBJ2-7 and V is TRBV9; 14 nucleotides line up with TRBD2. The CDR3 covers 21 residues. The germline gives CDR1 SGDLS, CDR2 YYNGEE. The V and J ends lost 0 bases and 4 bases, in that order; junction bases with no gene match: 18. The CDR3 protein is CASSVGPPGLAGVAREYEQYF. DNA for the CDR3: TGTGCCAGCAGCGTAGGTCCTCCGGGACTAGCGGGAGTCGCCCGAGAATACGAGCAGTACTTC.

J is TRBJ2-1 and V is TRBV14; maybe TRBD2 (5 bases). CDR3 length: 13 amino acids. Germline V gene lookup returns CDR1 SGHDN and CDR2 FVKESK. Trimming pared 6 bases from V and 4 bases from J, leaving 10 bases between. In DNA, the CDR3 is TGTGCCAGCAGGTCCAGCGGATACAATGAGCAGTTCTTC. Residues: CASRSSGYNEQFF.

The genes are TRBV2 and TRBJ2-7; 8 bases line up with TRBD2. Germline V CDR1 and CDR2: SNHLY, FYNNEI. Losses at the gene ends were 1 base for V and 6 bases for J; bases not matched to a gene: 5. The CDR3 length is 14 residues. CDR3 DNA sequence: TGTGCCAGCAGTGAAGTTAGCGGGAAATGCGAGCAGTACTTC. This codes for CASSEVSGKCEQYF.

This clone was picked up one time. The chain employs TRBV28 and TRBJ1-2, with 7 bases identical to TRBD1. The CDR3 extends over 14 amino acids. CDR1 MDHEN and CDR2 SYDVKM come from the germline V gene. Trimming cost V 6 bases and J 0 bases; bases outside gene matches: 4. The CDR3 is CASSPGQANYGYTF. The CDR3 DNA follows: TGTGCCAGCAGCCCTGGACAGGCTAACTATGGCTACACCTTC.

This chain joins TRBV11-1 and TRBJ2-7; 13 bases map to TRBD2. Per the germline V gene, CDR1 is SGHAT and CDR2 is FQDESV (reference sequence). The length of the CDR3 is 16 residues. The junction had 7 bases not matched to a gene; V was cut back by 4 bases and J by 4 bases. The CDR3, as DNA: TGTGCCAGCAGCTACAAGGGACTAGCGGGATTTTACGAGCAGTACTTC. Protein sequence: CASSYKGLAGFYEQYF.

The CDR3 here is CASSISTSVEQYF. CDR3 bases: TGTGCCAGTAGTATATCAACTAGCGTCGAGCAGTACTTC. This chain uses TRBV19 with TRBJ2-7; 7 bases are shared with TRBD2. V dropped 2 bases and J dropped 6; count of bases not matched to a gene: 4. The CDR3 extends over 13 amino acids. Germline assignment: CDR1 LNHDA and CDR2 SQIVND (reference sequence).

The chain has TRBV23-1 and TRBJ2-5; 8 nucleotides align to TRBD2. TRBV23-1 is classed as an ORF, of uncertain function. J was trimmed by 4 bases and V by 3 bases; bases with no gene match: 7. This CDR3 region has 15 residues. The CDR3 spells CASSHLGGRLETQYF. The CDR3 bases are TGCGCCAGCAGTCATCTTGGCGGGAGGTTAGAGACCCAGTACTTC.

V usage is TRBV1 and J usage is TRBJ1-1; the table's D call, TRBD1, was not checked against the DNA. TRBV1 constitutes a pseudogene. The CDR3 has 18 residues. CDR3 residues: CTSSQRTQGIQEDTEAFF. CDR3 DNA sequence: TGCACCAGCAGCCAACGAACACAGGGGATTCAGGAGGACACTGAAGCTTTCTTT.

V is TRBV29-1 and J is TRBJ2-7; 12 bases map to TRBD2. The CDR3 covers 15 residues. Looked up from germline, CDR1 is SQVTM and CDR2 is ANQGSEA. The V gene end was trimmed by 6 bases and the J gene end by 1 base; junction bases not matched to a gene: 7. CDR3 loop: CSVDGLAGQSYEQYF. For the CDR3, the DNA is TGCAGCGTGGACGGACTAGCGGGACAGTCCTACGAGCAGTACTTC.

This clone was recorded once. The chain couples TRBV27 to TRBJ2-7, with 7 bases fitting TRBD2. With 8 bases clipped from V and 6 bases from J, the junction kept 10 bases outside the gene matches. The CDR3 spans 13 residues. Germline lookup yields CDR1 MNHEY and CDR2 SMNVEV (reference sequence). In DNA, the CDR3 is TGTGCCAGCGCAAAGCGGGATAGTGGCGAGCAGTACTTC. Residues: CASAKRDSGEQYF.